The 27 T cell receptor beta chains listed next were all sequenced from one sample in a study of post-analysis software for immune sequencing data. Study-level points and caveats: A few TRBV segments were significantly more frequent in patients than in controls. TRBV5-6, TRBV5-1 and TRBV20-1 were among these segments.

Unique molecular identifiers were carried by the TCR beta cDNA libraries. TCRdb re-called the PCR reads through MiXCR, storing one row per CDR3 protein. This sample yields roughly 580,000 distinct CDR3 sequences, of which roughly two fifths are seen a single time; roughly 1.7% belongs to the top ten. These receptors' targets are unknown. Sequencing used blood. Receptor source: a girl aged 10 to 17 with multiple sclerosis.

The chain joins TRBV6-1 to TRBJ2-3; 9 nucleotides match TRBD1. Trimming cost V 2 bases and J 3 bases; bases outside gene matches: 9. This CDR3 region has 17 residues. CDR1 MNHNS and CDR2 SASEGT come from the germline V gene. CDR3 nucleotide sequence: TGTGCCAGCAGTGAAATCACAGGGGGCGCCAGGACAGATACGCAGTATTTT. Amino acids: CASSEITGGARTDTQYF.

The J gene is TRBJ2-7, the V gene TRBV29-1; 9 bases align to TRBD1. The germline gives CDR1 SQVTM, CDR2 ANQGSEA. This CDR3 region has 15 residues. V was clipped by 4 bases and J by 3 bases; unmatched bases: 10. The CDR3 loop reads CSVVPGTGKGYEQYF. For the CDR3, the DNA is TGCAGCGTTGTACCGGGGACAGGGAAGGGCTACGAGCAGTACTTC.

The chain uses TRBV5-5 and TRBJ2-3; D is undetermined. Trimming took off 3 bases at V and 1 base at J, with 9 bases between the two ends. The CDR3 runs 14 residues. From germline, CDR1 is SGHKS and CDR2 YYEKEE (reference sequence). Written as DNA, the CDR3 is TGTGCCAGCAGCTCCCCGGCCGGCACAGATACGCAGTATTTT. Amino acids: CASSSPAGTDTQYF.

The V and J genes are TRBV12-3 or TRBV12-4 and TRBJ2-3; no clear D. Between the trimmed V and J ends, which lost 1 base and 4 bases, there was a span of 9 bases. CDR3 length: 14 residues. The CDR3, as DNA: TGTGCCAGCAGTTTAGTCCGCACGGCAGATACGCAGTATTTT. It is translated as CASSLVRTADTQYF.

The chain uses TRBV12-3 or TRBV12-4 and TRBJ2-1; D unclear. The CDR3 is made up of 12 amino acids. Trimming cost V 5 bases and J 7 bases, with 9 bases left between them. The CDR3 sequence is CASSPQENEQFF. CDR3 coding DNA: TGTGCCAGCAGTCCCCAGGAAAATGAGCAGTTCTTC.

Of note for this clonotype: Being one base from a much bigger clone, this may be a read error. The chain combines TRBV9 with TRBJ2-3, with unresolved D. The CDR3 runs 14 residues. Germline CDR1 and CDR2: SGDLS and YYNGEE. The CDR3 sequence is CVSSPPSSTDTQYF. CDR3 DNA: TGTGTCAGCAGCCCCCCGAGTAGCACAGATACGCAGTATTTT.

The V gene is TRBV6-2 or TRBV6-3, the J gene TRBJ2-5; D is unresolved. In germline, CDR1 is MNHEY, CDR2 SVGEGT. V shed 5 bases and J shed 2 bases, with 9 bases lying between them. CDR3 length: 13 amino acids. In DNA form, the CDR3 reads TGTGCCAGCAGTGTTCTGTTACAAGAGACCCAGTACTTC. Amino acid sequence: CASSVLLQETQYF.

This clonotype was observed a handful of times. J is TRBJ2-4 and V is TRBV7-9, with TRBD1 matching over 9 bases. V was pared by 5 bases and J by 7 bases, with 15 bases of the junction left unmatched. The CDR3 is 17 amino acids. Germline loops: CDR1 SEHNR, CDR2 FQNEAQ (reference sequence). The CDR3 bases are TGTGCCAGCAGCACGTCCCGGGACAGGGAACTAGGCAACATTCAGTACTTC. Translation: CASSTSRDRELGNIQYF.

The gene calls are TRBV30 and TRBJ2-7; 8 bases agree with TRBD1. The CDR3 is made up of 14 amino acids. In germline, CDR1 is GTSNPN, CDR2 SVGIG (reference sequence). Trimming removed 7 bases from V and 7 bases from J; junction bases left unmatched: 15. In nucleotides, the CDR3 is TGTGCCTATTATCGGGGACAGGCGTGGGGGGAGCAGTACTTC. The encoded protein is CAYYRGQAWGEQYF.

This rearrangement joins TRBV6-5 to TRBJ2-7, with TRBD1 matching over 7 bases. Germline V gene sequence: CDR1 MNHEY, CDR2 SVGAGI. The J segment lost 0 bases and the V segment lost 6 bases, leaving 5 bases of the junction unmatched. The CDR3 is made up of 14 amino acids. The CDR3 here is CASRSQGSSYEQYF. As DNA, the CDR3 is TGTGCCAGCAGGTCACAGGGGAGCTCCTACGAGCAGTACTTC.

The chain couples TRBV12-3 or TRBV12-4 to TRBJ1-1; D is undetermined. V lost 3 bases, J lost 5 bases, and 10 bases lay in between. The CDR3 is made up of 13 amino acids. DNA of the CDR3: TGTGCCAGCAGTTTCGGGAAAAGGACTGAAGCTTTCTTT. Amino acid sequence: CASSFGKRTEAFF.

The chain joins TRBV6-6 to TRBJ1-5; 7 positions agree with TRBD1. V shed 6 bases, J shed 4 bases, and the junction held 6 bases outside the gene matches. The CDR3 consists of 14 residues. Germline V gene sequence: CDR1 MNHNY, CDR2 SVGAGI (reference sequence). CDR3 sequence reads: CASSPDRTNQPQHF. Written as DNA, the CDR3 is TGTGCCAGCAGCCCGGACAGGACAAATCAGCCCCAGCATTTT.

This clonotype was seen at least ten times. The rearrangement uses TRBV7-2 and TRBJ2-7; perhaps TRBD1 as D (6 bases). Trimming cost V 4 bases and J 6 bases, with 16 bases left between them. Germline lookup yields CDR1 SGHTA and CDR2 FQGNSA. CDR3 size: 14 residues. The CDR3 coding sequence is TGTGCCAGCAGCTCTGGGGGCCCCCTTCCCGAGCAGTACTTC. Translating gives CASSSGGPLPEQYF.

The chain employs TRBV6-5 and TRBJ2-7; 11 positions agree with TRBD2. Germline loops: CDR1 MNHEY, CDR2 SVGAGI. This CDR3 region has 16 residues. V gave up 2 bases and J gave up 2 bases; unmatched junction bases: 5. The CDR3 protein is CASSYRLAGGPYEQYF. CDR3 nucleotide sequence: TGTGCCAGCAGTTACAGGCTAGCGGGAGGCCCCTACGAGCAGTACTTC.

This clonotype was seen a handful of times. The J gene is TRBJ2-5, the V gene TRBV20-1; 8 nucleotides match TRBD2. CDR3 length: 16 amino acids. Per germline, CDR1 DFQATT and CDR2 SNEGSKA (reference sequence). V trimming: 2 bases; J trimming: 0 bases; junction bases outside the gene matches: 8. CDR3 in amino acids: CSARPAGGKYQETQYF. The DNA of the CDR3 is TGCAGTGCTAGACCCGCGGGGGGAAAGTACCAAGAGACCCAGTACTTC.

The rearrangement joins TRBV10-3 to TRBJ2-6; D is unclear. The V gene's germline CDR1 is ENHRY and CDR2 SYGVKD. Between the trimmed V and J ends, which lost 4 bases and 2 bases, there was a span of 6 bases. The CDR3 covers 14 residues. DNA for the CDR3: TGTGCCATCAGTGGCAAGACTGGGGCCAACGTCCTGACTTTC. Translating it yields CAISGKTGANVLTF.

The chain has TRBV20-1 and TRBJ2-5, with D unresolved. The CDR3 contains 12 residues. The germline CDR1 and CDR2 sequences are DFQATT and SNEGSKA (reference sequence). V dropped 0 bases and J dropped 0 bases, with 2 bases sitting between them. This CDR3 reads CSARDHQETQYF. DNA of the CDR3: TGCAGTGCTAGAGATCACCAAGAGACCCAGTACTTC.

V and J are TRBV3-1 and TRBJ2-1; D is possibly TRBD1 or TRBD2 (5 bases each). V was trimmed by 4 bases and J by 4 bases, leaving 14 bases between them. The CDR3 is 15 amino acids. Germline CDR1 is LGHDT and CDR2 is YNNKEL (reference sequence). The CDR3 reads CASSPGWGGYNEQFF. CDR3 DNA: TGTGCCAGCAGCCCCGGGTGGGGCGGGTACAATGAGCAGTTCTTC.

This clonotype was seen a handful of times. The chain combines TRBV4-1 with TRBJ2-1; 9 positions agree with TRBD1. The CDR3 spans 15 residues. Germline V gives CDR1 MGHRA, CDR2 YSYEKL. V was pared by 4 bases and J by 3 bases, with 4 bases of the junction left unmatched. CDR3 DNA sequence: TGCGCCAGCAGCCCGGACAGGGGATTCTACAATGAGCAGTTCTTC. As protein: CASSPDRGFYNEQFF.

This clonotype was seen a few times. The DNA of the CDR3 is TGTGCCAGCAGCCTATTGGACAGGGAGCCTAACTATGGCTACACCTTC. Its translation is CASSLLDREPNYGYTF. This chain joins TRBV13 and TRBJ1-2; 8 bases fit TRBD1. With V trimmed by 5 bases and J by 0 bases, 8 bases remained unmatched. Germline V CDR1 and CDR2: PRHDT, FYEKMQ (reference sequence). CDR3 size: 16 residues. The full variable domain, its missing parts supplied by reference TRBV13 and TRBJ1-2, is AAGVIQSPRHLIKEKRETATLKCYPIPRHDTVYWYQQGPGQDPQFLISFYEKMQSDKGSIPDRFSAQQFSDYHSELNMSSLELGDSALYFCASSLLDREPNYGYTFGSGTRLTVV.

In this sample, this clonotype turned up a few times. The V and J genes are TRBV29-1 and TRBJ2-7; D possibly uses TRBD1 or TRBD2 (7 bases each). V was cut by 6 bases and J by 4 bases, with 22 bases left in between. Per the germline V gene, CDR1 is SQVTM and CDR2 is ANQGSEA. The CDR3 runs to 15 residues. The CDR3, as DNA: TGCAGCGTGCACGGGGGAGGGGGCAAACCGTACGAGCAGTACTTC. Residues: CSVHGGGGKPYEQYF.

The table lists this clonotype with a few counts. A read error may explain this, as a much larger clone is one base away. The chain links TRBV6-5 to TRBJ1-2, with unresolved D. Per germline, CDR1 MNHEY and CDR2 SVGAGI. CDR3 length: 13 residues. The chain's CDR3 is CAGSYDYRYGYTF. Here the CDR3 DNA reads TGTGCCGGCAGTTACGACTACCGCTATGGCTACACCTTC.

The chain couples TRBV25-1 to TRBJ2-3; D gene ambiguous. This CDR3 spans 15 amino acids. Between the trimmed V and J ends, which lost 4 bases and 4 bases, there was a span of 15 bases. The germline V gene has CDR1 MGHDK and CDR2 SYGVNS. CDR3 bases: TGTGCCAGCAGTGGGTACTCCCCACACGCAGATACGCAGTATTTT. It specifies CASSGYSPHADTQYF.

The chain employs TRBV11-3 and TRBJ1-1, with no clear D. In germline, CDR1 is SGHNT, CDR2 YENEEA. V was trimmed by 4 bases and J by 7 bases, leaving 4 bases between them. This CDR3 contains 10 residues. Written as DNA, the CDR3 is TGTGCCAGCAGCTACATTGAAGCTTTCTTT. As protein: CASSYIEAFF.

The chain combines TRBV25-1 with TRBJ1-4, with TRBD1 identical over 7 bases. With 6 bases clipped from V and 6 bases from J, the junction kept 7 bases outside the gene matches. The CDR3 is made up of 14 amino acids. CDR1 is MGHDK and CDR2 is SYGVNS in the germline V gene. CDR3 loop: CASRSRGSHEKLFF. The CDR3 DNA is TGTGCCAGCAGAAGCAGGGGGAGTCATGAAAAACTGTTTTTT.

This clonotype was seen a single time. The J gene is TRBJ1-2, the V gene TRBV7-8, with 7 nucleotides matching TRBD1. The CDR3 loop spans 16 amino acids. Trimming cost V 4 bases and J 3 bases; bases outside gene matches: 11. From germline, CDR1 is SGHVS and CDR2 FQNEAQ. The CDR3 nucleotides read TGTGCCAGCAGCTACCTAAGACAGGGACCACACTATGGCTACACCTTC. This translates into CASSYLRQGPHYGYTF.

This chain links TRBV10-3 with TRBJ2-1; 12 nucleotides align to TRBD2. This CDR3 has 14 amino acids. Per germline, CDR1 ENHRY and CDR2 SYGVKD. V gave up 4 bases and J gave up 9 bases; unmatched junction bases: 4. CDR3 DNA: TGTGCCATCAGTGGACTAGCGGGAGTGAGTGAGCAGTTCTTC. It encodes CAISGLAGVSEQFF.